This TCR beta chain was recovered during a study of naive and memory T cell subsets. Study-wide results and caveats: A few larger clonotypes appeared in naive repertoires, especially CD8, possibly memory cells re-expressing CD45RA. From naive to CM, EM and EMRA, diversity decreased and Gini increased.

Points on this clonotype: What it binds is unknown.

An equimolar mix of two oligonucleotides served as the beta constant-region primer for TRBC1 and TRBC2. The ligated cDNA underwent four PCR rounds using SP2 and nested alpha and beta constant-region primers. TCRdb redid the calling of the UMI-ligation and nested PCR reads with MiXCR, one entry per CDR3 protein. Of roughly 97,000 distinct CDR3 sequences in the sample, approximately 15% are singletons; the top ten hold 2.5% to 3.5%. The CDR3 covers 17 residues. Germline V lookup: CDR1 LGHDT, CDR2 YNNKEL (reference sequence). With V trimmed by 4 bases and J by 5 bases, 9 bases remained unmatched. Cells stained for CD3, CD4, CD8, CD45RA and CD27 were sorted into four subsets.

The sample comprised naive CD8+ T cells from blood. This clonotype was sampled from a human donor in good health. The J gene is TRBJ2-1, the V gene TRBV3-1, with 12 bases aligning to TRBD2. The CDR3 DNA sequence: TGTGCCAGCAGCCCCTATAAGACTAGCGGGAGTAACAATGAGCAGTTCTTC. This gives the protein CASSPYKTSGSNNEQFF.